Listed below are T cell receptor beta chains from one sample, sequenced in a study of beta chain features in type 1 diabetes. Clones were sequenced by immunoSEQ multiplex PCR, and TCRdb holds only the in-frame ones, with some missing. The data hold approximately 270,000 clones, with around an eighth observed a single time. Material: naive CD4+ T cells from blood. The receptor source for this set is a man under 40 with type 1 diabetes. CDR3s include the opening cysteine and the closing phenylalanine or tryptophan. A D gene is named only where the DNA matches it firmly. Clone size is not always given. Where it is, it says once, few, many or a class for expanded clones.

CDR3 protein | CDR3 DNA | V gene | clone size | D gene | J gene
CASSQVGVTGELFF | TGCGCCAGCAGCCAAGTAGGAGTTACCGGGGAGCTGTTTTTT | TRBV4-3 | - | - | TRBJ2-2
CASSSGVLNTEAFF | TGCGCCAGCAGCTCGGGAGTATTGAACACTGAAGCTTTCTTT | TRBV5-1 | - | - | TRBJ1-1
CASSEQTGGEQYF | TGTGCCAGCAGCGAACAGACGGGAGGCGAGCAGTACTTC | TRBV9 | - | TRBD2 | TRBJ2-7
CASSLILADSYEQYF | TGTGCCAGCAGCTTGATCCTAGCGGACTCCTACGAGCAGTACTTC | TRBV5-6 | - | TRBD2 | TRBJ2-7
CASSQDAGYTEAFF | TGTGCCAGCAGCCAAGATGCGGGTTACACTGAAGCTTTCTTT | TRBV14 | - | - | TRBJ1-1
CASSESGGRNIQYF | TGTGCCAGCAGTGAATCCGGAGGAAGAAACATTCAGTACTTC | TRBV6-1 | - | - | TRBJ2-4
CASSIEAGHTGELFF | TGTGCCAGTAGTATAGAGGCAGGTCACACCGGGGAGCTGTTTTTT | TRBV19 | few | - | TRBJ2-2
CASSPAPQDRAGYEQYF | TGCGCCAGCAGCCCCGCTCCACAAGACAGGGCGGGCTACGAGCAGTACTTC | TRBV5-1 | - | TRBD1 | TRBJ2-7
CASSPYRDTGELFF | TGTGCCAGCTCACCCTACAGGGACACCGGGGAGCTGTTTTTT | TRBV18 | few | - | TRBJ2-2
CSARQGIEQYF | TGCAGTGCTAGACAGGGGATCGAGCAGTACTTC | TRBV20-1 | few | - | TRBJ2-7
CASSSPASGSGEQFF | TGTGCCAGCAGCTCACCGGCTAGCGGGAGTGGTGAGCAGTTCTTC | TRBV28 | - | TRBD2 | TRBJ2-1
CAWSEFGIETQYF | TGTGCCTGGTCGGAGTTCGGAATTGAGACCCAGTACTTC | TRBV30 | few | - | TRBJ2-5
CASSRQESNQPQHF | TGTGCCAGCAGTCGACAGGAGAGCAATCAGCCCCAGCATTTT | TRBV7-2 | few | - | TRBJ1-5
CASSAPPDNNQPQHF | TGTGCCAGCAGCGCCCCCCCGGACAATAATCAGCCCCAGCATTTT | TRBV6-1 | few | - | TRBJ1-5
CASSPTPSNTGELFF | TGTGCCAGCAGCCCGACACCCTCGAACACCGGGGAGCTGTTTTTT | TRBV14 | - | - | TRBJ2-2
CSVAVGQSYEQYF | TGCAGCGTTGCCGTGGGACAGAGCTACGAGCAGTACTTC | TRBV29-1 | few | TRBD1 | TRBJ2-7
CSVESVAGGAYEQYF | TGCAGCGTTGAAAGTGTAGCGGGAGGCGCCTACGAGCAGTACTTC | TRBV29-1 | - | TRBD2 | TRBJ2-7
CASSLTDRAQPQHF | TGTGCCAGCAGTTTGACGGACAGGGCCCAGCCCCAGCATTTT | TRBV28 | few | TRBD1 | TRBJ1-5
CASSLGPSGTNTGELFF | TGTGCCAGCAGCTTAGGTCCTAGCGGCACGAACACCGGGGAGCTGTTTTTT | TRBV7-3 | - | TRBD2 | TRBJ2-2
CASTFTFGANYGYTF | TGTGCCAGCACCTTCACCTTCGGGGCTAACTATGGCTACACCTTC | TRBV5-6 | few | - | TRBJ1-2
CASSSSPTGIGDYGYTF | TGTGCCAGCAGTTCCTCCCCGACAGGGATCGGGGACTATGGCTACACCTTC | TRBV28 | few | TRBD1 | TRBJ1-2
CASPFRAPRNEQFF | TGCGCCAGCCCCTTTAGAGCCCCGAGGAATGAGCAGTTCTTC | TRBV23-1 | many | - | TRBJ2-1
CASSREAASSYNEQFF | TGTGCCAGCAGTCGTGAGGCTGCCAGCTCCTACAATGAGCAGTTCTTC | TRBV5-4 | - | - | TRBJ2-1
CASSLRVGETQYF | TGTGCCAGCAGTTTGAGGGTTGGAGAGACCCAGTACTTC | TRBV2 | few | - | TRBJ2-5
CASSPILAGGTDTQYF | TGCGCCAGCAGTCCTATTCTAGCGGGAGGCACAGATACGCAGTATTTT | TRBV5-1 | - | TRBD2 | TRBJ2-3
CASSNQRSSYNEQFF | TGTGCCAGTAGTAATCAGCGGAGCTCCTACAATGAGCAGTTCTTC | TRBV19 | - | - | TRBJ2-1
CASSPLSGSINEQFF | TGTGCCAGCTCACCACTTAGCGGGAGTATCAATGAGCAGTTCTTC | TRBV18 | - | TRBD2 | TRBJ2-1
CASSLVRGSGRVNEQFF | TGTGCCAGCAGTTTGGTCCGTGGAAGCGGGAGGGTGAATGAGCAGTTCTTC | TRBV28 | - | TRBD2 | TRBJ2-1
CASNPLAGSYEQYF | TGTGCCAGCAATCCCCTAGCGGGCTCCTACGAGCAGTACTTC | TRBV6-5 | - | TRBD2 | TRBJ2-7
CASSRGLGQYGSGANVLTF | TGCGCCAGCAGCCGCGGGTTGGGACAGTATGGCTCTGGGGCCAACGTCCTGACTTTC | TRBV4-3 | few | TRBD1 | TRBJ2-6
CASSLVAPETQYF | TGCGCCAGCAGCTTGGTTGCGCCGGAGACCCAGTACTTC | TRBV5-1 | few | - | TRBJ2-5
CASSSQQGRETQYF | TGCGCCAGCAGCTCGCAACAGGGTCGAGAGACCCAGTACTTC | TRBV5-1 | - | - | TRBJ2-5
CASSQVLGGSETQYF | TGTGCCAGCAGCCAGGTACTAGGTGGATCAGAGACCCAGTACTTC | TRBV14 | few | - | TRBJ2-5
CAIRTGALSGNTIYF | TGTGCCATCAGGACAGGGGCACTCTCTGGAAACACCATATATTTT | TRBV10-3 | - | TRBD1 | TRBJ1-3
CASSPRLAGASEQYF | TGTGCCAGCAGCCCCAGACTAGCGGGAGCCTCCGAGCAGTACTTC | TRBV9 | - | TRBD2 | TRBJ2-7
CASSLGTSREQFF | TGCGCCAGCAGCTTGGGGACTAGCAGAGAGCAGTTCTTC | TRBV5-1 | - | TRBD2 | TRBJ2-1
CAWDRDSDEKLFF | TGTGCCTGGGACCGGGACAGTGATGAAAAACTGTTTTTT | TRBV30 | few | TRBD1 | TRBJ1-4
CASSQGGDTDTQYF | TGCGCCAGCAGCCAAGGGGGGGACACAGATACGCAGTATTTT | TRBV4-3 | - | - | TRBJ2-3
CASSSSISGTSYNEQFF | TGTGCCAGCAGCTCCAGCATTAGCGGGACCTCCTACAATGAGCAGTTCTTC | TRBV9 | - | TRBD2 | TRBJ2-1
CAISAGADPYNEQFF | TGTGCCATCAGTGCAGGAGCGGACCCCTACAATGAGCAGTTCTTC | TRBV10-3 | - | - | TRBJ2-1
CALGRAYGYTF | TGTGCCCTGGGGAGGGCCTATGGCTACACCTTC | TRBV30 | - | - | TRBJ1-2
CASSPGAGNTEAFF | TGTGCCAGCAGTCCAGGGGCGGGGAACACTGAAGCTTTCTTT | TRBV6-5 | few | - | TRBJ1-1
CASSLVGSGTETQYF | TGTGCCAGCAGCTTGGTCGGTAGCGGGACAGAGACCCAGTACTTC | TRBV5-4 | - | TRBD2 | TRBJ2-5
CAWSSGGLPYEQYF | TGTGCCTGGAGTTCAGGAGGACTACCCTACGAGCAGTACTTC | TRBV30 | few | - | TRBJ2-7
CASSQPGQGRLF | TGTGCCAGCAGCCAACCGGGACAGGGGAGGCTCTTC | TRBV11-1 | few | TRBD1 | TRBJ2-1